Shown below are 19 T cell receptor beta chains from a single sample sequenced in a study of T cell responses to AZD1222 COVID-19 vaccine. Sequenced by immunoSEQ multiplex PCR; TCRdb stores in-frame clones only, minus some. The data hold 130,000 to 150,000 clones, with 85% to 95% observed a single time. The sequencing here drew on peripheral blood, taken after recovery from COVID-19. The receptors derive from an adult who had recovered from COVID-19.

V is TRBV14 and J is TRBJ1-1; 10 bases are a match to TRBD1. The CDR3 length is 17 residues. From germline, CDR1 is SGHDN and CDR2 FVKESK. Losses at the gene ends were 3 bases for V and 1 base for J; bases not matched to a gene: 8. The chain's CDR3 is CASSQRDRGLRNTEAFF. DNA of the CDR3: TGTGCCAGCAGCCAGAGAGACAGGGGGCTACGGAACACTGAAGCTTTCTTT. The complete variable domain, with remaining parts taken from reference TRBV14 and TRBJ1-1, reads EAGVTQFPSHSVIEKGQTVTLRCDPISGHDNLYWYRRVMGKEIKFLLHFVKESKQDESGMPNNRFLAERTGGTYSTLKVQPAELEDSGVYFCASSQRDRGLRNTEAFFGQGTRLTVV.

The chain links TRBV20-1 to TRBJ1-1; D is unclear. The CDR3 runs to 10 residues. The germline V gene encodes CDR1 DFQATT and CDR2 SNEGSKA (reference sequence). Trimming removed 0 bases from V and 7 bases from J, with 3 bases in between. CDR3 nucleotide sequence: TGCAGTGCTAGAGACAGTGAAGCTTTCTTT. Amino acids: CSARDSEAFF.

V gene TRBV6-5 combines with J gene TRBJ2-7; a weak D match, TRBD2 (7 bases). This CDR3 spans 16 amino acids. Trimming removed 4 bases from V and 3 bases from J, with 19 bases in between. Germline V gives CDR1 MNHEY, CDR2 SVGAGI. CDR3 amino acids: CASSSVRGDTNYEQYF. The DNA for the CDR3 is TGTGCCAGCAGTTCTGTTCGGGGGGACACCAACTACGAGCAGTACTTC.

The V and J genes are TRBV6-6 and TRBJ1-5; tentative D call: TRBD1 (6 bases). CDR3 length: 15 residues. CDR1 and CDR2 from the germline V gene are MNHNY and SVGAGI (reference sequence). V was cut by 2 bases and J by 0 bases, with 8 bases left in between. The CDR3 DNA sequence: TGTGCCAGCAGTTACGTGGGGGCTAGCAATCAGCCCCAGCATTTT. Translation: CASSYVGASNQPQHF.

The chain recombines TRBV10-3 with TRBJ1-2; no definite D call. Germline CDR1 reads ENHRY; CDR2 reads SYGVKD. V was cut by 0 bases and J by 1 base, with 6 bases left in between. This CDR3 is 14 amino acids long. This chain's CDR3 is CAISESKDNYGYTF. The CDR3 nucleotides are TGTGCCATCAGTGAGTCGAAGGATAACTATGGCTACACCTTC.

The chain recombines TRBV28 with TRBJ2-7, with D perhaps matching TRBD1 (5 bases). Germline-derived CDR1 and CDR2 are MDHEN and SYDVKM. V gave up 7 bases and J gave up 0 bases, with 13 bases separating them. The CDR3 runs 14 residues. The CDR3 protein is CASIRGGSSYEQYF. For the CDR3, the DNA is TGTGCCAGCATTAGGGGCGGTAGCTCCTACGAGCAGTACTTC. Full variable domain (outside the CDR3, taken from reference TRBV28 and TRBJ2-7): DVKVTQSSRYLVKRTGEKVFLECVQDMDHENMFWYRQDPGLGLRLIYFSYDVKMKEKGDIPEGYSVSREKKERFSLILESASTNQTSMYLCASIRGGSSYEQYFGPGTRLTVT.

The chain combines TRBV10-3 with TRBJ1-4, with no clear D. V gave up 4 bases and J gave up 6 bases, with 9 bases separating them. Germline CDR1 and CDR2: ENHRY and SYGVKD. This CDR3 has 13 amino acids. The CDR3 protein is CAISGSRDEKLFF. CDR3 coding DNA: TGTGCCATCAGTGGGAGTAGGGATGAAAAACTGTTTTTT.

V gene TRBV28 combines with J gene TRBJ1-1, with D maybe TRBD1 (5 bases). Trimming stripped 4 bases from V and 5 bases from J, with 11 bases between. The CDR3 length is 13 residues. Germline lookup yields CDR1 MDHEN and CDR2 SYDVKM. The CDR3 loop reads CASSSQGWTEAFF. The CDR3 DNA is TGTGCCAGCAGTTCCCAGGGATGGACTGAAGCTTTCTTT.

Only one count was recorded for this clone. The CDR3 spells CASSEFRGGNSPLHF. The CDR3 DNA is TGTGCCAGCAGTGAGTTCCGGGGCGGAAATTCACCCCTCCACTTT. The J gene is TRBJ1-6, the V gene TRBV2; D possibly corresponds to TRBD1 (5 bases). Between the trimmed V and J ends, which lost 3 bases and 7 bases, there was a span of 13 bases. The CDR3 is 15 amino acids. From germline, CDR1 is SNHLY and CDR2 FYNNEI.

This sequence joins TRBV2 and TRBJ1-1; a weak D match, TRBD1 (6 bases). CDR3 length equals 14 residues. In germline, CDR1 is SNHLY, CDR2 FYNNEI. Trimming cost V 4 bases and J 5 bases, with 14 bases left between them. Here the CDR3 reads CASSVDRSGTEAFF. CDR3 nucleotides: TGTGCCAGCAGTGTAGACAGGTCTGGAACTGAAGCTTTCTTT.

There are a few counts of this clone. The chain recombines TRBV10-3 with TRBJ1-6; the D is unclear. With 2 bases removed from V and 6 bases from J, the gap between germline ends came to 8 bases. CDR3 size: 14 residues. Germline CDR1 ENHRY, CDR2 SYGVKD. CDR3 DNA: TGTGCCATCAGTGAGAGAGAAGTTAATTCACCCCTCCACTTT. It is translated as CAISEREVNSPLHF.

This chain links TRBV30 with TRBJ1-5; D gene ambiguous. Trimming stripped 4 bases from V and 4 bases from J, with 11 bases between. This CDR3 has 13 residues. CDR1 is GTSNPN, CDR2 SVGIG, per germline (reference sequence). The CDR3: CAWTDKTNQPQHF. CDR3 nucleotides: TGTGCCTGGACTGACAAGACTAATCAGCCCCAGCATTTT.

This chain uses TRBV28 with TRBJ2-2; TRBD1 matches at 8 bases. The CDR3 is made up of 17 amino acids. Per germline, CDR1 MDHEN and CDR2 SYDVKM. J gave up 1 base and V 5 bases, and 9 bases lay outside the gene matches. The CDR3 protein is CASSDLPGQGNTGELFF. CDR3 sequence (DNA): TGTGCCAGCAGTGACCTCCCCGGACAGGGGAACACCGGGGAGCTGTTTTTT.

The V and J genes are TRBV19 and TRBJ2-5; TRBD2 might be the D (5 bases). Germline values: CDR1 LNHDA, CDR2 SQIVND (reference sequence). V was shortened by 2 bases and J by 5 bases, with 15 bases between the two germline ends. This CDR3 has 15 amino acids. CDR3 in amino acids: CASSIRRGATETQYF. In nucleotides, the CDR3 is TGTGCCAGTAGTATACGCCGGGGAGCGACGGAGACCCAGTACTTC.

The J gene is TRBJ2-1, the V gene TRBV6-1, with D hard to call. The CDR3 is made up of 16 amino acids. The germline gives CDR1 MNHNS, CDR2 SASEGT. The germline V and J ends were trimmed by 1 base and 8 bases, with 18 bases remaining between them. The CDR3 sequence is CASSEVDPPVPDEQFF. The DNA of the CDR3 is TGTGCCAGCAGTGAAGTAGACCCCCCTGTTCCGGATGAGCAGTTCTTC.

This clone has only one observation. The CDR3 here is CASSLPEPLEQYF. CDR3 DNA sequence: TGCGCCAGCAGCTTGCCTGAACCCCTCGAGCAGTACTTC. The chain uses TRBV5-1 and TRBJ2-7; D remains ambiguous. Germline values: CDR1 SGHRS, CDR2 YFSETQ. V lost 1 base, J lost 6 bases, and 11 bases lay in between. The CDR3 consists of 13 residues.

The V call is TRBV21-1, the J call TRBJ2-3; TRBD2, as called in the table, went unchecked against the DNA. TRBV21-1 is a known pseudogene. The CDR3 loop spans 17 amino acids. The CDR3 protein is CASSKGPAAHPTDTQYF. The CDR3 DNA sequence: TGTGCCAGCAGCAAAGGTCCAGCGGCACACCCCACAGATACGCAGTATTTT.

The chain joins TRBV10-2 to TRBJ2-7, with 10 nucleotides matching TRBD2. The CDR3 length is 15 residues. The V gene's germline CDR1 is WSHSY and CDR2 SAAADI. The V and J ends lost 5 bases and 2 bases, in that order; junction bases with no gene match: 6. The CDR3 bases are TGCGCCAGCAGTTCTAGCGGGAGAGCCCCCTACGAGCAGTACTTC. This encodes CASSSSGRAPYEQYF.

The rearrangement uses TRBV20-1 and TRBJ2-5; no clear D. V was cut by 7 bases and J by 4 bases, with 7 bases left in between. There are 10 residues in the CDR3. Germline loops: CDR1 DFQATT, CDR2 SNEGSKA (reference sequence). CDR3 amino acids: CSVNRETQYF. CDR3 bases: TGCAGTGTTAATAGAGAGACCCAGTACTTC.